Sequencing of this T cell receptor beta chain was carried out in a study of T cells in Graves' hyperthyroidism and ophthalmopathy. This clonotype was counted many times. TCR beta CDR3 regions were amplified from RNA. HTBI primers were the set used in a first-round RT-PCR of the TCR CDR3. TCRdb redid the calling of the multiplex PCR reads with MiXCR, one entry per CDR3 protein. The sample lists about 260,000 distinct CDR3 sequences, around a quarter occurring once. With a duration under 2 months, the hyperthyroidism was newly diagnosed in patients aged 18 to 65. The V gene's germline CDR1 is MNHEY and CDR2 SVGAGI. The germline V and J ends were trimmed by 2 bases and 8 bases, with 9 bases remaining between them. CDR3 length equals 12 residues.

The TCR sequence derives from a man in his forties with Graves' hyperthyroidism that later progressed to Graves' ophthalmopathy. The chain carries TRBV6-5 and TRBJ1-1; possible D gene TRBD1, 5 bases. The sequencing input was blood. The CDR3 loop is CASSYRGGEAFF. CDR3 nucleotide sequence: TGTGCCAGCAGTTACCGGGGCGGGGAAGCTTTCTTT.